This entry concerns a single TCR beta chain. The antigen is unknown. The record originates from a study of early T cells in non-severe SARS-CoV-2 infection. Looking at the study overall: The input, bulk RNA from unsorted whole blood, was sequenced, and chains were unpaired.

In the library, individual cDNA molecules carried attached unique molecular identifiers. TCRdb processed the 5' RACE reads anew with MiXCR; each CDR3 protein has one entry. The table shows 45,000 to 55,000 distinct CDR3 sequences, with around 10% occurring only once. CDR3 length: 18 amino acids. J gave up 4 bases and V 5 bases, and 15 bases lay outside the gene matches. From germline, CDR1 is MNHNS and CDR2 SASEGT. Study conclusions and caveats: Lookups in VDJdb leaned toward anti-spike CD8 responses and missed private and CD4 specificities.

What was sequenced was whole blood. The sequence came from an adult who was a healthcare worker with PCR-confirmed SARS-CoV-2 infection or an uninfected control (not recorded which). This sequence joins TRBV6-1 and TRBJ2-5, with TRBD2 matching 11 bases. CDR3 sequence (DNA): TGTGCCAGCAGTAAACGGACTAGCGGGCGCCCCCAGGGAGAGACCCAGTACTTC. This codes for CASSKRTSGRPQGETQYF.